These 30 T cell receptor beta chains came from one sample sequenced in a study of T cell repertoires in cytomegalovirus infection. TCRdb re-analysed the reads in MiXCR, keeping a single row per CDR3 protein. The sample shows over 90,000 distinct CDR3 sequences, approximately 15% of them seen only once. Sequencing was performed on PBMCs. The receptors were gathered from a human donor in good health (CMV status not recorded). Some clones in this sample may be carry-over from other donors' samples.

V is TRBV7-2 and J is TRBJ1-5; the D gene is possibly TRBD1 (5 bases). V lost 5 bases and J lost 2, with 13 bases in between. The CDR3 is 15 residues long. Germline CDR1 is SGHTA and CDR2 is FQGNSA. DNA for the CDR3: TGTGCCAGCAGCCCCCTAGGCAGGGGCAATCAGCCCCAGCATTTT. Its protein is CASSPLGRGNQPQHF.

This clonotype has just one count. The chain joins TRBV25-1 to TRBJ1-6; the D gene is possibly TRBD1 (6 bases). Germline lookup yields CDR1 MGHDK and CDR2 SYGVNS. This CDR3 is 15 amino acids long. The germline V and J ends were trimmed by 2 bases and 8 bases, with 13 bases remaining between them. This CDR3 is CASSEKERGDSPLHF. As DNA, the CDR3 is TGTGCCAGCAGTGAAAAGGAGAGGGGGGATTCACCCCTCCACTTT.

V usage is TRBV20-1 and J usage is TRBJ1-1; D remains ambiguous. This CDR3 has 13 residues. Per germline, CDR1 DFQATT and CDR2 SNEGSKA (reference sequence). V was cut by 5 bases and J by 4 bases, with 14 bases left in between. CDR3 sequence: CSARAMGITEAFF. CDR3 nucleotides: TGCAGTGCTCGGGCCATGGGTATCACTGAAGCTTTCTTT.

This clonotype was seen many times. This chain uses TRBV7-2 with TRBJ2-1; D assignment may be TRBD1 or TRBD2 (6 bases each). The ends were cut back, 5 bases at V and 7 bases at J, with 15 bases in the middle. CDR1 SGHTA and CDR2 FQGNSA come from the germline V gene. The length of the CDR3 is 14 residues. Written as DNA, the CDR3 is TGTGCCAGCAGCCGACAGGCCGCGGGGAATGAGCAGTTCTTC. As protein: CASSRQAAGNEQFF.

V gene TRBV30 combines with J gene TRBJ1-1; no definite D call. This CDR3 has 13 residues. Trimming left V 2 bases short and J 4 bases short, with 11 bases between. Germline values: CDR1 GTSNPN, CDR2 SVGIG (reference sequence). In DNA form, the CDR3 reads TGTGCCTGGAGTCCTCCAGCGAGCACTGAAGCTTTCTTT. Residues: CAWSPPASTEAFF.

This clonotype was counted a few times. This CDR3 is CASSPDIRTNYGYTF. For the CDR3, the DNA is TGTGCCAGCTCACCCGACATCCGAACTAACTATGGCTACACCTTC. V and J are TRBV18 and TRBJ1-2; D uncertain. From germline, CDR1 is KGHSH and CDR2 LQKENI. Deletions cut 3 bases from V and 0 bases from J, with 11 bases between. The CDR3 is 15 residues long.

The chain joins TRBV20-1 to TRBJ2-5; TRBD1 might be the D (5 bases). The CDR3 loop spans 11 amino acids. Trimming took 5 bases from V and 1 from J, leaving 5 bases between them. Germline V gives CDR1 DFQATT, CDR2 SNEGSKA (reference sequence). CDR3 nucleotide sequence: TGCAGTGCTGACAGCCAAGAGACCCAGTACTTC. It is translated as CSADSQETQYF.

This rearrangement joins TRBV29-1 to TRBJ1-5, with 11 positions matching TRBD1. Germline-derived CDR1 and CDR2 are SQVTM and ANQGSEA. The CDR3 contains 15 residues. J was trimmed by 7 bases and V by 4 bases; bases with no gene match: 9. The DNA for the CDR3 is TGCAGCGTTGCCCAAGGACAGGGGGCAGGACAGCCCCAGCATTTT. Translating gives CSVAQGQGAGQPQHF.

This clonotype came up many times. The V gene is TRBV10-3, the J gene TRBJ1-2, with TRBD1 as a possible D gene (5 bases). V lost 10 bases to trimming and J lost 4 bases, with 19 bases between them. Germline CDR1 reads ENHRY; CDR2 reads SYGVKD. CDR3 length: 14 residues. As DNA, the CDR3 is TGTGCCAGTCTCGGGACTCAAGATTCCTATGGCTACACCTTC. This encodes CASLGTQDSYGYTF.

There are a few counts of this clonotype. V usage is TRBV5-1 and J usage is TRBJ2-7; D ambiguous. The CDR3 loop spans 16 amino acids. Germline assignment: CDR1 SGHRS and CDR2 YFSETQ. Trimming stripped 6 bases from V and 3 bases from J, with 22 bases between. CDR3 nucleotides: TGCGCCAGCACCTCTCACCCGACCGTTCCCATCTACGAGCAGTACTTC. Its translation: CASTSHPTVPIYEQYF.

The chain recombines TRBV5-4 with TRBJ2-1; 8 bases map to TRBD2. This CDR3 region has 13 residues. Per germline, CDR1 SGHNT and CDR2 YYREEE (reference sequence). V dropped 0 bases and J dropped 8; count of bases not matched to a gene: 1. The CDR3 loop reads CASSLATSDEQFF. The DNA of the CDR3 is TGTGCCAGCAGCTTGGCGACTAGCGATGAGCAGTTCTTC.

This clonotype showed up just a few times. The gene calls are TRBV7-8 and TRBJ2-2, with D possibly called TRBD1 or TRBD2 (5 bases each). The germline CDR1 and CDR2 sequences are SGHVS and FQNEAQ. Trimming removed 6 bases from V and 2 bases from J, with 16 bases in between. CDR3 length: 16 amino acids. CDR3 nucleotide sequence: TGTGCCAGCAGTCACCCAACGGGACCTAACACCGGGGAGCTGTTTTTT. Amino acid sequence: CASSHPTGPNTGELFF.

This clonotype showed up many times. The chain carries TRBV12-3 or TRBV12-4 and TRBJ1-1; TRBD1 is a possible D gene (6 bases). The length of the CDR3 is 15 residues. V lost 2 bases to trimming and J lost 0 bases, with 10 bases between them. The CDR3 DNA is TGTGCCAGCAGTTTAAGGGGGACCCTGAACACTGAAGCTTTCTTT. Translation: CASSLRGTLNTEAFF.

The CDR3, as DNA: TGCAGTGCTAGAGATGCGATGGCCAGCGGGGACGGGGAGCTGTTTTTT. It translates to CSARDAMASGDGELFF. The chain uses TRBV20-1 and TRBJ2-2, with 7 bases that match TRBD2. Germline CDR1 is DFQATT and CDR2 is SNEGSKA (reference sequence). The CDR3 length is 16 residues. Losses at the gene ends were 0 bases for V and 7 bases for J; bases not matched to a gene: 11.

This clonotype has a count of ten or more. The chain carries TRBV12-3 or TRBV12-4 and TRBJ2-7, with a tentative D call TRBD2 (6 bases). CDR3 length: 12 residues. Deletions cut 3 bases from V and 7 bases from J, with 10 bases between. The CDR3: CASSLPGGEQYF. CDR3 in DNA: TGTGCCAGCAGTTTGCCCGGAGGGGAGCAGTACTTC.

The V and J genes are TRBV12-3 or TRBV12-4 and TRBJ2-5, with 12 nucleotides matching TRBD1. V shed 8 bases and J 4 bases; nucleotides not matched to a gene: 14. The CDR3 sequence is 17 residues long. In nucleotides, the CDR3 is TGTGCCAGCTCTACGGGACAGGGGGCGAAGGTAGGAGAGACCCAGTACTTC. This encodes CASSTGQGAKVGETQYF.

This clonotype was observed a handful of times. J is TRBJ1-3 and V is TRBV10-3; tentative D call: TRBD1 (5 bases). Germline V gene sequence: CDR1 ENHRY, CDR2 SYGVKD. Trimming removed 10 bases at V and 0 bases at J, with 13 bases between. This CDR3 spans 14 amino acids. The CDR3 DNA follows: TGTGCCACCCGGGACGCCAGCTCTGGAAACACCATATATTTT. This codes for CATRDASSGNTIYF.

The V gene is TRBV7-3, the J gene TRBJ2-4; D may be TRBD1 (6 bases). CDR3 length: 13 amino acids. Germline assignment: CDR1 SGHTA and CDR2 FQGTGA. The V gene lost 5 bases and the J gene lost 8 bases, with 13 bases spanning the gap. CDR3 sequence: CASSAQGGDIQYF. CDR3 coding DNA: TGTGCCAGCAGCGCCCAAGGGGGTGACATTCAGTACTTC.

There are a few counts of this clonotype. The chain employs TRBV20-1 and TRBJ2-7; weak D call: TRBD1 (6 bases). Per germline, CDR1 DFQATT and CDR2 SNEGSKA (reference sequence). The V gene lost 6 bases and the J gene lost 2 bases, with 17 bases spanning the gap. The CDR3 covers 14 residues. The CDR3 sequence is CSAAGVREPYEQYF. CDR3 in DNA: TGCAGTGCCGCAGGGGTTAGGGAGCCCTACGAGCAGTACTTC.

The chain uses TRBV7-2 and TRBJ1-6; D gene uncertain. CDR1 and CDR2 (germline): SGHTA, FQGNSA. The CDR3 spans 15 residues. The ends were cut back, 7 bases at V and 5 bases at J, with 15 bases in the middle. The CDR3 DNA reads as TGTGCCAGCACCCCGGAGGGAGGCCATAATTCACCCCTCCACTTT. Translation: CASTPEGGHNSPLHF.

This clonotype has a count of ten or more. J is TRBJ1-4 and V is TRBV20-1; 8 bases fit TRBD1. After removal of 3 bases from V and 4 bases from J, the junction contained 10 bases not matched to a gene. Germline V gives CDR1 DFQATT, CDR2 SNEGSKA (reference sequence). This CDR3 is built from 16 residues. The CDR3 reads CSASGPGGPFNEKLFF. In nucleotides, the CDR3 is TGCAGTGCTAGTGGGCCAGGGGGCCCGTTTAATGAAAAACTGTTTTTT.

The rearrangement links TRBV7-3 to TRBJ2-5; 7 bases agree with TRBD1. With 5 bases clipped from V and 1 base from J, the junction kept 4 bases outside the gene matches. CDR3 length equals 14 residues. Germline CDR1 and CDR2: SGHTA and FQGTGA. The CDR3 sequence is CASSPQGVQETQYF. Here the CDR3 DNA reads TGTGCCAGCAGCCCCCAGGGGGTCCAAGAGACCCAGTACTTC.

This clonotype was observed many times. The chain combines TRBV12-3 or TRBV12-4 with TRBJ1-1, with TRBD1 matching over 8 bases. The CDR3 consists of 16 residues. V was pared by 4 bases and J by 0 bases, with 7 bases of the junction left unmatched. CDR3 DNA: TGTGCCAGCAGTTCCTGGACAGGGAAGCTGAACACTGAAGCTTTCTTT. Translated: CASSSWTGKLNTEAFF.

The chain has TRBV12-3 or TRBV12-4 and TRBJ1-5; no definite D call. The V end lost 3 bases, the J end lost 1 base, and 10 bases lay between the germline ends. This CDR3 contains 15 residues. This chain's CDR3 is CASSFGKPSNQPQHF. For the CDR3, the DNA is TGTGCCAGCAGTTTCGGAAAACCGAGCAATCAGCCCCAGCATTTT.

As to this clonotype: A much more abundant neighbour one base away suggests this may be a read error. The V and J genes are TRBV7-3 and TRBJ2-1, with 12 positions matching TRBD2. The CDR3 spans 15 residues. Germline assignment: CDR1 SGHTA and CDR2 FQGTGA. CDR3 region: CASSLGLAGLNERFF. CDR3 nucleotide sequence: TGTGCCAGCAGCTTAGGACTAGCGGGGCTCAATGAGCGGTTCTTC.

This clonotype was recorded a few times. The rearrangement uses TRBV7-2 and TRBJ2-5; possibly TRBD1 for D (6 bases). V dropped 5 bases and J dropped 1 base, with 11 bases sitting between them. The CDR3 is made up of 14 amino acids. CDR1 is SGHTA, CDR2 FQGNSA, per germline. As DNA, the CDR3 is TGTGCCAGCAGCACCGGACAGCTCCAAGAGACCCAGTACTTC. Its translation: CASSTGQLQETQYF. Drawing the rest from reference TRBV7-2 and TRBJ2-5, the complete variable domain is GAGVSQSPSNKVTEKGKDVELRCDPISGHTALYWYRQSLGQGLEFLIYFQGNSAPDKSGLPSDRFSAERTGGSVSTLTIQRTQQEDSAVYLCASSTGQLQETQYFGPGTRLLVL.

This clonotype occurred a few times. The chain recombines TRBV9 with TRBJ1-5, with TRBD1 identical over 9 bases. The CDR3 totals 15 residues. Germline assignment: CDR1 SGDLS and CDR2 YYNGEE. V was pared by 0 bases and J by 2 bases, with 0 bases of the junction left unmatched. CDR3 bases: TGTGCCAGCAGCGTAGGACAGGGGGGCAATCAGCCCCAGCATTTT. Translation gives CASSVGQGGNQPQHF.

V and J are TRBV7-2 and TRBJ2-3; D unresolved. The CDR3 runs 16 residues. The V end lost 1 base, the J end lost 6 bases, and 17 bases lay between the germline ends. From germline, CDR1 is SGHTA and CDR2 FQGNSA. Here the CDR3 DNA reads TGTGCCAGCAGCTTAGACCCAGCCCCCGGATCGGATACGCAGTATTTT. Protein sequence: CASSLDPAPGSDTQYF.

This clonotype showed up just a few times. This chain uses TRBV12-3 or TRBV12-4 with TRBJ1-5, with 7 bases fitting TRBD1. This CDR3 has 14 amino acids. J gave up 2 bases and V 7 bases, and 5 bases lay outside the gene matches. This chain's CDR3 is CASKTGLGNQPQHF. In nucleotides, the CDR3 is TGTGCCAGCAAGACAGGGTTGGGCAATCAGCCCCAGCATTTT.

This clonotype was seen only a few times. The chain joins TRBV5-6 to TRBJ2-3, with D perhaps being TRBD1 or TRBD2 (6 bases each). The V end lost 9 bases, the J end lost 2 bases, and 16 bases lay between the germline ends. The CDR3 is 14 residues long. The germline gives CDR1 SGHDT, CDR2 YYEEEE. The CDR3 DNA reads as TGTGCCACCTGCCTGGGGGGCCACACAGATACGCAGTATTTT. Translation: CATCLGGHTDTQYF.